What follows describes a single T cell receptor (beta chain). This specimen comes from a study of cytomegalovirus exposure and HLA in healthy donors. Profiling relied on immunoSEQ multiplex PCR, and the TCRdb table lists in-frame clones only, not all of them. The table has 170,000 or so clones, 84% seen once. Sequencing was carried out using PBMCs. The source of this sequence is a woman aged 18-29 years in good health and CMV-seropositive.

The CDR3 coding sequence is TGTGCCAGCAGTTCACGTCCGAGACAGGGGTACGAGCAGTACTTC. Residues: CASSSRPRQGYEQYF. The genes are TRBV6-5 and TRBJ2-7; 8 bases are shared with TRBD1. Germline-derived CDR1 and CDR2 are MNHEY and SVGAGI. The trim removed 4 bases at V and 4 bases at J, leaving 9 bases unmatched. The length of the CDR3 is 15 residues.